The next 23 T cell receptor beta chains were all read from a single sample in a study of cytomegalovirus exposure and HLA in healthy donors. This PCR relied on a set of 60 Vbeta primers and 13 Jbeta primers. The method was immunoSEQ multiplex PCR; TCRdb's version includes in-frame clones alone and lacks a portion of them. The sample carries some 160,000 clones, around 80% recorded once. The sequenced material came from PBMCs. The receptor set was obtained from a woman in her thirties or forties in good health and CMV-seropositive.

The chain recombines TRBV11-2 with TRBJ2-2; D remains unclear. CDR3 length: 16 amino acids. Germline lookup yields CDR1 SGHAT and CDR2 FQNNGV. V lost 1 base, J lost 0 bases, and 9 bases lay in between. The CDR3 DNA reads as TGTGCCAGCAGCTTAGTAAGAGCCGCGAACACCGGGGAGCTGTTTTTT. Translated: CASSLVRAANTGELFF.

Only a few counts were recorded for this clone. This rearrangement joins TRBV4-1 to TRBJ1-2, with 7 nucleotides matching TRBD1. This CDR3 is built from 15 residues. Germline V CDR1 and CDR2: MGHRA, YSYEKL. Germline trimming cut 3 bases from V and 4 bases from J; bases unmatched to any gene: 8. The CDR3 region is CASSHPDRPLYGYTF. As DNA, the CDR3 is TGCGCCAGCAGCCACCCGGACAGGCCCCTCTATGGCTACACCTTC.

The J gene is TRBJ1-1, the V gene TRBV6-6; D not certain. This CDR3 is built from 14 residues. With 0 bases removed from V and 4 bases from J, the gap between germline ends came to 9 bases. Germline V lookup: CDR1 MNHNY, CDR2 SVGAGI (reference sequence). CDR3 nucleotides: TGTGCCAGCAGTTACTCTCGGGTGAGCACTGAAGCTTTCTTT. Amino acid sequence: CASSYSRVSTEAFF.

The CDR3 DNA is TGTGCCTGGAGTGGGGGACAGGGGACAGATACGCAGTATTTT. It translates to CAWSGGQGTDTQYF. This sequence joins TRBV30 and TRBJ2-3; 10 bases match TRBD1. The V segment lost 1 base and the J segment 3 bases; nucleotides outside the gene matches: 1. Germline CDR1 reads GTSNPN; CDR2 reads SVGIG (reference sequence). The CDR3 loop spans 14 amino acids.

This clone appeared once. One end of the junction does not line up with germline, which may come from a read error. V gene TRBV7-3 combines with J gene TRBJ2-3; 8 nucleotides line up with TRBD2. From germline, CDR1 is SGHTA and CDR2 FQGTGA. The CDR3 has 14 residues. The CDR3 DNA sequence: TGTGCCAGCTTGGCAGGAGACCTATTGGCGGGGGGTCTCTTT. It is translated as CASLAGDLLAGGLF.

This chain's CDR3 is CASSEVRGGLRSEEKLFF. The DNA of the CDR3 is TGCGCCAGCAGCGAAGTGCGGGGAGGTTTACGTAGTGAAGAAAAACTGTTTTTT. The chain carries TRBV4-1 and TRBJ1-4; D is undetermined. V gave up 5 bases and J gave up 8 bases, with 27 bases separating them. CDR1 is MGHRA and CDR2 is YSYEKL in the germline V gene. This CDR3 comprises 18 residues.

The chain links TRBV7-9 to TRBJ1-6; TRBD1 agrees at 9 bases. Trimming at V came to 6 bases and at J to 8 bases, leaving 11 bases not matched to a gene. Germline CDR1 reads SEHNR; CDR2 reads FQNEAQ (reference sequence). This CDR3 is 16 amino acids long. The CDR3 loop reads CASSRGDDRGYSPLHF. In DNA, the CDR3 is TGTGCCAGCAGTAGGGGGGACGACAGGGGGTATTCACCCCTCCACTTT.

V gene TRBV6-1 combines with J gene TRBJ1-2; TRBD1 matches 7 bases. The length of the CDR3 is 13 residues. The V segment lost 6 bases and the J segment 6 bases; nucleotides outside the gene matches: 7. In germline, CDR1 is MNHNS, CDR2 SASEGT. The CDR3 region has the DNA TGTGCCAGCAGAGACAGGGTCACCCATGGCTACACCTTC. Amino acid sequence: CASRDRVTHGYTF.

This clone was seen once. For the CDR3, the DNA is TGTGCCAGCAGCCAGGGGTCCGGACTCCCCGTCTATGAGCAGTTCTTC. Protein product: CASSQGSGLPVYEQFF. V gene TRBV11-2 combines with J gene TRBJ2-1; tentative D call: TRBD1 (6 bases). The germline CDR1 and CDR2 sequences are SGHAT and FQNNGV. The ends were cut back, 5 bases at V and 8 bases at J, with 22 bases in the middle. This CDR3 is built from 16 residues.

This chain joins TRBV10-3 and TRBJ2-7; 8 positions agree with TRBD2. With V trimmed by 6 bases and J by 9 bases, 16 bases remained unmatched. The germline gives CDR1 ENHRY, CDR2 SYGVKD. The CDR3 sequence is 15 residues long. The CDR3 DNA is TGTGCCATCAGGGGGGAAAGCGGGGGTCCCCGGGCGCAGTACTTC. As protein: CAIRGESGGPRAQYF.

Here the CDR3 reads CASSPRGALFGELFF. The CDR3 DNA is TGTGCCAGCAGCCCTCGGGGAGCTCTGTTCGGGGAGCTGTTTTTT. J is TRBJ2-2 and V is TRBV7-2, with D tentatively TRBD2 (5 bases). V was clipped by 5 bases and J by 7 bases, with 17 bases between them. This CDR3 contains 15 residues. Germline CDR1 is SGHTA and CDR2 is FQGNSA.

This clone was recorded a few times. The genes are TRBV6-6 and TRBJ1-1; the D is unclear. CDR1 and CDR2 (germline): MNHNY, SVGAGI (reference sequence). V lost 3 bases to trimming and J lost 0 bases, with 11 bases between them. This CDR3 comprises 15 residues. The CDR3 DNA is TGTGCCAGCAGTTATCAACAGAGCTTGAACACTGAAGCTTTCTTT. Translating it yields CASSYQQSLNTEAFF.

The gene calls are TRBV5-4 and TRBJ1-2; perhaps TRBD1 as D (6 bases). CDR3 length equals 12 residues. The germline V gene has CDR1 SGHNT and CDR2 YYREEE (reference sequence). The germline V and J ends were trimmed by 4 bases and 5 bases, with 9 bases remaining between them. CDR3 amino acids: CASSVTGYGYTF. CDR3 coding DNA: TGTGCCAGCAGCGTGACAGGTTATGGCTACACCTTC.

This sequence joins TRBV2 and TRBJ2-7; possible D gene TRBD2, 6 bases. This CDR3 comprises 14 residues. The V and J ends lost 3 bases and 2 bases respectively, with 11 bases between them. The germline V gene encodes CDR1 SNHLY and CDR2 FYNNEI. In DNA form, the CDR3 reads TGTGCCAGCAGTGAGGAGACTAGGGCCTACGAGCAGTACTTC. Protein sequence: CASSEETRAYEQYF.

This chain links TRBV19 with TRBJ2-2, with D tentatively TRBD1 (5 bases). Looked up from germline, CDR1 is LNHDA and CDR2 is SQIVND (reference sequence). V was cut by 10 bases and J by 4 bases, with 10 bases left in between. The CDR3 has 12 residues. CDR3 DNA: TGTGCCATCAGGGTGCCCACCGGGGAGCTGTTTTTT. Translation gives CAIRVPTGELFF.

The chain uses TRBV5-4 and TRBJ2-3; 8 positions agree with TRBD1. Trimming cost V 2 bases and J 0 bases; bases outside gene matches: 5. Germline loops: CDR1 SGHNT, CDR2 YYREEE (reference sequence). The length of the CDR3 is 16 residues. The chain's CDR3 is CASSLRTGFSTDTQYF. The CDR3, as DNA: TGTGCCAGCAGCTTACGGACAGGGTTTAGCACAGATACGCAGTATTTT.

V usage is TRBV29-1 and J usage is TRBJ2-7; 7 bases fit TRBD1. The ends lost 7 bases at V and 1 base at J; junction bases unmatched: 4. CDR3 size: 12 residues. The germline V gene encodes CDR1 SQVTM and CDR2 ANQGSEA. The CDR3 DNA reads TGCAGCGGCCGGGACAGTTCCTACGAGCAGTACTTC. This translates into CSGRDSSYEQYF.

This clone was counted a single time. This chain links TRBV7-8 with TRBJ2-3, with 11 bases aligning to TRBD2. This CDR3 contains 16 residues. The V segment lost 2 bases and the J segment 4 bases; nucleotides outside the gene matches: 5. The germline gives CDR1 SGHVS, CDR2 FQNEAQ. CDR3 protein: CASSLISGGVSDTQYF. CDR3 DNA sequence: TGTGCCAGCAGCTTAATTAGCGGGGGGGTATCAGATACGCAGTATTTT.

The chain couples TRBV5-1 to TRBJ2-1; 10 bases line up with TRBD2. This CDR3 is 15 amino acids long. V shed 5 bases, J shed 0 bases, and the junction held 2 bases outside the gene matches. CDR1 SGHRS and CDR2 YFSETQ come from the germline V gene. The CDR3 DNA is TGCGCCAGCAGTAGCGGGGGGTTCTCCTACAATGAGCAGTTCTTC. The encoded protein is CASSSGGFSYNEQFF.

The J gene is TRBJ2-7, the V gene TRBV15, with a weak D call TRBD1 (5 bases). There are 12 residues in the CDR3. Germline CDR1 is LNHNV and CDR2 is YYDKDF (reference sequence). Trimming left V 2 bases short and J 3 bases short, with 5 bases between. The CDR3 spells CATSRQGYEQYF. CDR3 bases: TGTGCCACCAGCAGACAGGGCTACGAGCAGTACTTC.

The rearrangement links TRBV18 to TRBJ1-3; 8 positions agree with TRBD1. CDR1 KGHSH and CDR2 LQKENI come from the germline V gene. After removal of 6 bases from V and 3 bases from J, the junction contained 7 bases not matched to a gene. CDR3 length: 15 amino acids. In DNA form, the CDR3 reads TGTGCCAGCTCCAGTCAGGGGGCTGGTGGAAACACCATATATTTT. Amino acids: CASSSQGAGGNTIYF.

V is TRBV18 and J is TRBJ2-7, with TRBD2 matching 11 bases. In germline, CDR1 is KGHSH, CDR2 LQKENI. This CDR3 has 15 amino acids. V shed 0 bases, J shed 2 bases, and the junction held 0 bases outside the gene matches. CDR3 sequence reads: CASSPPGLAAYEQYF. The DNA of the CDR3 is TGTGCCAGCTCACCACCGGGACTAGCGGCCTACGAGCAGTACTTC.

This chain joins TRBV7-2 and TRBJ1-5; a possible D gene is TRBD1 (5 bases). The CDR3 length is 14 residues. V gave up 2 bases and J gave up 7 bases, with 12 bases separating them. Germline values: CDR1 SGHTA, CDR2 FQGNSA. The CDR3 sequence: CASSLSAGLQPQHF. DNA for the CDR3: TGTGCCAGCAGCTTATCGGCAGGGCTCCAGCCCCAGCATTTT.